This TCR beta chain appears in the sequencing data of a study of cytomegalovirus exposure and HLA in healthy donors. CDR1 and CDR2 (germline): SGHRS, YFSETQ. With 5 bases removed from V and 8 bases from J, the gap between germline ends came to 13 bases. The CDR3 runs to 12 residues. The study ran its PCR with 60 Vbeta and 13 Jbeta primers. The protocol was immunoSEQ multiplex PCR, while the TCRdb copy is restricted to in-frame clones and leaves out a portion. The sample consists of 29,000 or so clones, about 62% of them appearing once. This TCR was sampled from a male donor in good health and CMV-seropositive. Sequencing used PBMCs. The V call is TRBV5-1, the J call TRBJ1-1, with TRBD1 as a possible D gene (6 bases). CDR3 bases: TGCGCCAGCAGGGTAACTCAGGGGGAAGCTTTCTTT. This translates into CASRVTQGEAFF.